A single T cell receptor beta chain is shown here with its context. What it binds is not known. At one end, the junction sequence differs from germline, possibly due to a read error. The sample is drawn from a study of tumor-infiltrating lymphocytes in primary liver carcinoma. Across the whole study: Surgical resection was the treatment these patients received for primary liver carcinoma. Roughly 3.65 to 8 million productive TCRbeta reads came from each sample, comparable across tissue types.

Overall study results and limits: Owing to bulk unsorted samples, no comparison was made between CD4+ and CD8+ repertoires. Whereas tumor region pairs overlapped more, tumor-adjacent and tumor-blood pairs overlapped less.

The researchers obtained blood RNA from unsorted whole blood and also extracted germline DNA. Researchers generated TCR beta cDNA from about 460 ng of total RNA, relying on a constant-region primer. It was through three nested multiplex PCR rounds of slightly modified ARM-PCR that TCR beta libraries arose. Both of the initial two PCR rounds ran for nine to ten cycles and employed TRBV1-TRBV30 forward primers alongside a C-beta reverse primer. TCRdb re-called the multiplex PCR reads through MiXCR, storing one row per CDR3 protein. The sample holds some 320,000 distinct CDR3 sequences; 50% to 70% are singletons and the top ten take roughly 8.9%. The CDR3 covers 14 residues. The germline V gene encodes CDR1 PRHDT and CDR2 FYEKMQ (reference sequence).

The chain employs TRBV13 and TRBJ2-7; either TRBD1 or TRBD2 may fit D (5 bases each). The TCR comes from a man aged 35-49 years with primary liver carcinoma and hepatitis B virus infection. Sequenced sample: peripheral blood. The CDR3 coding sequence is TGTGCCAGCAGAGGCCCCAGGGAACTGGGGGAGCAGCACTTC. Translated, it gives CASRGPRELGEQHF.